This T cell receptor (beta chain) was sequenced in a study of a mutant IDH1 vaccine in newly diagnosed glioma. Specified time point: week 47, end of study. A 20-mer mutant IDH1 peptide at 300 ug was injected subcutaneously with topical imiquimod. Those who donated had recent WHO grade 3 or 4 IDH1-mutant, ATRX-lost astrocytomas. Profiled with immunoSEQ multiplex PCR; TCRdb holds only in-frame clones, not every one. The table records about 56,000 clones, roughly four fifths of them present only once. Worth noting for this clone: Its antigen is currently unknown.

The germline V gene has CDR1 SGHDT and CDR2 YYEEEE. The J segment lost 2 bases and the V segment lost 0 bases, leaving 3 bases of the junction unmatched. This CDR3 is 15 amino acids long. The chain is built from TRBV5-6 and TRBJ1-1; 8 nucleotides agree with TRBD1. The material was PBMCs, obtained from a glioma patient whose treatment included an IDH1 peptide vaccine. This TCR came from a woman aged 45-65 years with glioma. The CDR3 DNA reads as TGTGCCAGCAGCTTGGTGCAGGGGGCAAACACTGAAGCTTTCTTT. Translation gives CASSLVQGANTEAFF. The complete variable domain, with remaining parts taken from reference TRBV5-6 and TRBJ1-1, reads DAGVTQSPTHLIKTRGQQVTLRCSPKSGHDTVSWYQQALGQGPQFIFQYYEEEERQRGNFPDRFSGHQFPNYSSELNVNALLLGDSALYLCASSLVQGANTEAFFGQGTRLTVV.